A selection of T cell receptor beta chains follows, all from one sample in a study of T cell changes during pregnancy in multiple sclerosis. Method: immunoSEQ multiplex PCR; TCRdb's copy keeps in-frame clones and lacks some. There are fewer than 95,000 clones in the sample; 85% to 95% occur only once, and less than 2.5% lies in the top ten. The sequences come from peripheral blood, collected in the third trimester of pregnancy. These receptors came from a female donor with multiple sclerosis, enrolled in a pregnancy study. CDR3s include the opening cysteine and the closing phenylalanine or tryptophan. A D gene is named only where the DNA matches it firmly. Not every row has a clone size; where given, it reads once, few, many or a size class.

J gene: TRBJ1-5
D gene: .
V gene: TRBV18
clone size: .
CDR3 DNA: TGTGCCAGCTCACGGTCGACAGAGCTTCAGCCCCAGCATTTT
CDR3 protein: CASSRSTELQPQHF

J gene: TRBJ2-7
D gene: .
V gene: TRBV6-6
clone size: .
CDR3 DNA: TGTGCCAGCAGTAAGGAGGGGCGGGAGCAGTACTTC
CDR3 protein: CASSKEGREQYF

J gene: TRBJ2-7
D gene: TRBD2
V gene: TRBV27
clone size: .
CDR3 DNA: TGTGCCAGCAGTTTATCTTCCGCGGGAGCCCCCTGGTATGAGCAGTACTTC
CDR3 protein: CASSLSSAGAPWYEQYF

J gene: TRBJ2-7
D gene: .
V gene: TRBV28
clone size: .
CDR3 DNA: TGTGCCAGCAGCGAGCCCAGGGGTTTCTCCTACGAGCAGTACTTC
CDR3 protein: CASSEPRGFSYEQYF

J gene: TRBJ1-4
D gene: .
V gene: TRBV9
clone size: once
CDR3 DNA: TGTGCCAGCAGCGTAGGTCAGGGATTCATGGAAAAACTGTTTTTT
CDR3 protein: CASSVGQGFMEKLFF

J gene: TRBJ2-3
D gene: .
V gene: TRBV21-1
clone size: .
CDR3 DNA: TGTGCCAGCAGCAAAGTCAGATATGGAGATACGCAGTATTTT
CDR3 protein: CASSKVRYGDTQYF

J gene: TRBJ1-1
D gene: .
V gene: TRBV5-1
clone size: .
CDR3 DNA: TGCGCCAGCAGCTTGTCGCGGACTCCGGCACCTGAAGCTTTCTTT
CDR3 protein: CASSLSRTPAPEAFF

J gene: TRBJ1-1
D gene: TRBD1
V gene: TRBV30
clone size: .
CDR3 DNA: TGTGCCTGGAAGGGGGACAGGCGGAACACTGAAGCTTTCTTT
CDR3 protein: CAWKGDRRNTEAFF

J gene: TRBJ2-4
D gene: TRBD2
V gene: TRBV7-2
clone size: .
CDR3 DNA: TGTGCCAGCAGCCAAACCAACCGCGGGGGTAGAAACATTCAGTACTTC
CDR3 protein: CASSQTNRGGRNIQYF

J gene: TRBJ2-6
D gene: .
V gene: TRBV7-2
clone size: .
CDR3 DNA: TGTGCCAGCAGCCTGTTACACCCCTCTGGGGCCAACGTCCTGACTTTC
CDR3 protein: CASSLLHPSGANVLTF

J gene: TRBJ2-5
D gene: TRBD1
V gene: TRBV4-1
clone size: .
CDR3 DNA: TGCGCCAGCAGCCACCAGACAGGGGCTGGGGAGACCCAGTACTTC
CDR3 protein: CASSHQTGAGETQYF

J gene: TRBJ1-4
D gene: TRBD1
V gene: TRBV7-9
clone size: .
CDR3 DNA: TGTGCCAGCAGCTTAGATCGGGGGGGGACAGTTAATGAAAAACTGTTTTTT
CDR3 protein: CASSLDRGGTVNEKLFF

J gene: TRBJ1-1
D gene: TRBD1
V gene: TRBV2
clone size: .
CDR3 DNA: TGTGCCAGCAGTCTACTGGGACAGCTGAACACTGAAGCTTTCTTT
CDR3 protein: CASSLLGQLNTEAFF

J gene: TRBJ2-7
D gene: TRBD2
V gene: TRBV7-6
clone size: .
CDR3 DNA: TGTGCCAGCAGCTTAGTTGCGTCTAGCGGGAGGAGCTCCTACGAGCAGTACTTC
CDR3 protein: CASSLVASSGRSSYEQYF